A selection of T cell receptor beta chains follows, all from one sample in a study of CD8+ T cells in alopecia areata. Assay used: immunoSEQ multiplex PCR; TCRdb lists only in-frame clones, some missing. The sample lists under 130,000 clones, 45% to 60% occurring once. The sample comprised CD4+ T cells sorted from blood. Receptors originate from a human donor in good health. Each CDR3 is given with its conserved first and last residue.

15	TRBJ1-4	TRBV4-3	CASSQNGLANEKLFF
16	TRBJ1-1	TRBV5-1	CASSPQGGGLPTEAFF
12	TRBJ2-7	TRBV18	CASSSTGYEQYF
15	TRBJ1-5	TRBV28	CASTTVGLGDQPQHF
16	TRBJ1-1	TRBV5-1	CASSSRTGRVTTEAFF
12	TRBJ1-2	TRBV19	CASQGQGSGYTF
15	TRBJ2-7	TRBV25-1	CASSEGDRGLGEQYF
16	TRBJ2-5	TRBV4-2	CATSVSSGGAEETQYF
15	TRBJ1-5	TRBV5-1	CASSLTGSGNQPQHF
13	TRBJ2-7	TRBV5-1	CASSTIHSYEQYF
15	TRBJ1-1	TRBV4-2	CASSPMDRGRTEAFF
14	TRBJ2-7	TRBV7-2	CASSTDRGYYEQYF
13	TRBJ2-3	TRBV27	CASSGLITDTQYF
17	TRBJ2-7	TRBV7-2	CASSLLPGTGGAYEQYF
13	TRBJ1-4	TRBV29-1	CSVLDRVGEKLFF
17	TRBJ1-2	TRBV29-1	CSVEGQDRGLANYGYTF
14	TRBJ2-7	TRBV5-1	CASSLQGESYEQYF
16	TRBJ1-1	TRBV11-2	CASSLLAGQGKNEAFF
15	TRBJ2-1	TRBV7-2	CASSLAGTRHNEQFF
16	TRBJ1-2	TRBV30	CAWQPYQQGFGYGYTF
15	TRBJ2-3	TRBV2	CAIPWTSGNTDTQYF
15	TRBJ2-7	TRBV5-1	CASSDDSGLVGEQYF
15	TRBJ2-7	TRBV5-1	CASSFRDRDRDEQYF
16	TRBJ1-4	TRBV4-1	CASSRSGPDREAKLFF
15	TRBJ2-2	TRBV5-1	CASSAGTGGTGELFF
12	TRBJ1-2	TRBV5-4	CASSEADYGYTF
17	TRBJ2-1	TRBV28	CASSLNGGPLDYNEQFF
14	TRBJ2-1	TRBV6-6	CASSYRLVDNEQFF
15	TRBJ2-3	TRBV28	CASKRGTTSTDTQYF
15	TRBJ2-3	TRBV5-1	CASSPRDVRTDTQYF
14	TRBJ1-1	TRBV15	CATSRKGQSTEAFF
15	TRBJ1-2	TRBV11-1	CASSPTGGPNYGYTF
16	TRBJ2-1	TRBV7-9	CASSLASTSIDNEQFF
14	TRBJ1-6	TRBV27	CASSLRVGNSPLHF
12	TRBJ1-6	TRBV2	CASSAVYSPLHF
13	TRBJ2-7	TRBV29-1	CSVLQGAGNEQYF
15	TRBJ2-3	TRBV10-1	CASSEQGRSTDTQYF
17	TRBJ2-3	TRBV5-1	CASSLAIGDPSTDTQYF
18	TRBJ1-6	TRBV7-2	CASSLPGQQPTRNSPLHF
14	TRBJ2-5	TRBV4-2	CASSHGHDQETQYF
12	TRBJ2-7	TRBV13	CASSLRSYEQYF
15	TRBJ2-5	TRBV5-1	CASSSFGTNEETQYF
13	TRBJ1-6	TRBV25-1	CASRGQNNSPLHF
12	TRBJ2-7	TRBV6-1	CASTDSPYEQYF
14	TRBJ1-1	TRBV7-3	CASSLSHLNTEAFF
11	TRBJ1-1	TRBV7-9	CASSLATEAFF
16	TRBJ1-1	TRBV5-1	CASSLGDRRTNTEAFF
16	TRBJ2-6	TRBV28	CASRRWGDSGANVLTF
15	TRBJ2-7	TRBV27	CASSRSRVNRDEQYF
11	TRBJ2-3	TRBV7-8	CASSWSDTQYF
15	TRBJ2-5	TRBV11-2	CASSLHPAGGETQYF
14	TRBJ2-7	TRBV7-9	CASSPGGVPNEQYF
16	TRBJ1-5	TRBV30	CAWSGRPGQSNQPQHF
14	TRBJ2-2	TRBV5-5	CASSLAGTTGELFF
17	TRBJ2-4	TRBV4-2	CASSQDLGDLAKNIQYF